This T cell receptor beta chain was obtained from a study of human T cells and chemical hapten exposure. Time point meaning: patch test 3, about 24 weeks after DPC sensitization. Treatment: therapeutic diphenylcyclopropenone sensitization with weekly scalp DPC. V was clipped by 4 bases and J by 5 bases; unmatched bases: 5. Germline V gene sequence: CDR1 SQVTM, CDR2 ANQGSEA. The CDR3 consists of 14 residues. TCRdb fed the RACE reads into MiXCR, producing one record per CDR3 protein. The data hold about 190,000 distinct CDR3 sequences, with 20% to 25% observed a single time. The sequence was collected from a woman aged 40 to 50 with alopecia areata. Some clones in this sample may be carry-over from other donors' samples. The chain employs TRBV29-1 and TRBJ2-2; 9 nucleotides agree with TRBD2. This specimen consisted of whole blood, obtained in connection with sensitization to the hapten diphenylcyclopropenone (DPC). CDR3 bases: TGCAGCGTTGGGGTGGCGGGAGGGACCGGGGAGCTGTTTTTT. The encoded protein is CSVGVAGGTGELFF.